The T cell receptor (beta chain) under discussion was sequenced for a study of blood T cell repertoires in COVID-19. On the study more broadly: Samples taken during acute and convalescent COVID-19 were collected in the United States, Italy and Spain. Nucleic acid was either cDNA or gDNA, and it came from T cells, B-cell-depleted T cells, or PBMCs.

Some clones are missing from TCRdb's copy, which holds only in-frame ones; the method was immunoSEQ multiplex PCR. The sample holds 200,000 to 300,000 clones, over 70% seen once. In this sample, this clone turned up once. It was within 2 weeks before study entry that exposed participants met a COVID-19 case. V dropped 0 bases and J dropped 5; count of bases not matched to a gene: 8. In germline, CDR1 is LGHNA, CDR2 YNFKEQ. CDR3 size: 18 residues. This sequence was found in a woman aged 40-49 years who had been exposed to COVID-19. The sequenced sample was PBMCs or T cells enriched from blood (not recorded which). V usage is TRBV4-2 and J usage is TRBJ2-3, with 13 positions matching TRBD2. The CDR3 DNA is TGTGCCAGCAGCCAAGAAACTAGCGGGGGGGCCGTGTTAGATACGCAGTATTTT. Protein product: CASSQETSGGAVLDTQYF.